These 16 T cell receptor beta chains share one sample of origin, sequenced in a study of graft-versus-host responses after intestinal transplantation. Clones were sequenced by immunoSEQ multiplex PCR, and TCRdb holds only the in-frame ones, with some missing. This sample has roughly 12,000 clones, with approximately 84% found just once. Sequencing used PBMCs, obtained around 310 days after intestinal transplant. The origin of the receptors is a human patient who received an intestinal transplant, so some T cells may come from the graft donor.

J is TRBJ1-3 and V is TRBV5-1; the match to TRBD1 covers 10 bases. V shed 0 bases, J shed 0 bases, and the junction held 3 bases outside the gene matches. The CDR3 spans 17 residues. Germline values: CDR1 SGHRS, CDR2 YFSETQ. The CDR3 region is CASSLGDRGHSGNTIYF. For the CDR3, the DNA is TGCGCCAGCAGCTTGGGGGACAGGGGTCACTCTGGAAACACCATATATTTT.

The V gene is TRBV27, the J gene TRBJ2-1; no clear D gene. CDR1 and CDR2 (germline): MNHEY, SMNVEV (reference sequence). The ends were cut back, 5 bases at V and 1 base at J, with 9 bases in the middle. The CDR3 contains 14 residues. The CDR3 loop reads CASSPQGSYNEQFF. The CDR3 nucleotides read TGTGCCAGCAGTCCCCAAGGTTCCTACAATGAGCAGTTCTTC.

This clone has more than one count but fewer than ten. J is TRBJ1-2 and V is TRBV5-1; TRBD1 might be the D (5 bases). Germline CDR1 is SGHRS and CDR2 is YFSETQ. Trimming shortened V by 0 bases and J by 3 bases, and 9 bases separated the two germline ends. The CDR3 contains 14 residues. The CDR3 DNA reads as TGCGCCAGCAGCTTGGCAGGGATGGACTATGGCTACACCTTC. This gives the protein CASSLAGMDYGYTF.

This sequence joins TRBV9 and TRBJ2-7; D possibly corresponds to TRBD2 (7 bases). The CDR3 length is 14 residues. V was cut by 4 bases and J by 2 bases, with 13 bases left in between. Germline V gives CDR1 SGDLS, CDR2 YYNGEE. The CDR3 DNA reads as TGTGCCAGCAGCCCCACGGGGGGCGCCTACGAGCAGTACTTC. It specifies CASSPTGGAYEQYF. Using reference TRBV9 and TRBJ2-7 for the parts outside the CDR3, the full variable domain is DSGVTQTPKHLITATGQRVTLRCSPRSGDLSVYWYQQSLDQGLQFLIQYYNGEERAKGNILERFSAQQFPDLHSELNLSSLELGDSALYFCASSPTGGAYEQYFGPGTRLTVT.

The chain links TRBV7-9 to TRBJ1-5, with D possibly being TRBD1 (6 bases). V lost 5 bases and J lost 0, with 11 bases in between. The CDR3 has 15 residues. CDR1 SEHNR and CDR2 FQNEAQ come from the germline V gene (reference sequence). CDR3 coding DNA: TGTGCCAGCAGCCCAACAGGGAGTAGCAATCAGCCCCAGCATTTT. Translating gives CASSPTGSSNQPQHF.

This chain connects TRBV2 to TRBJ1-4, with D possibly being TRBD1 (5 bases). CDR1 is SNHLY, CDR2 FYNNEI, per germline. CDR3 size: 15 residues. V was pared by 9 bases and J by 2 bases, with 16 bases between. CDR3 protein: CARGDGPATNEKLFF. The CDR3, as DNA: TGTGCCAGAGGGGACGGACCTGCGACTAATGAAAAACTGTTTTTT.

This chain links TRBV7-6 with TRBJ2-3; no reliable D call. CDR1 is SGHVS, CDR2 FNYEAQ, per germline. The CDR3 consists of 12 residues. The germline V and J ends were trimmed by 5 bases and 6 bases, with 9 bases remaining between them. The CDR3 loop reads CASSPGRDTQYF. The CDR3 DNA reads as TGTGCCAGCAGCCCCGGTCGGGATACGCAGTATTTT.

J is TRBJ2-7 and V is TRBV14; TRBD2 matches 11 bases. Germline assignment: CDR1 SGHDN and CDR2 FVKESK. V shed 0 bases and J 10 bases; nucleotides not matched to a gene: 8. This CDR3 region has 15 residues. The CDR3 protein is CASSQDRASGRIQYF. DNA for the CDR3: TGTGCCAGCAGCCAAGATAGGGCTAGCGGGAGGATCCAGTACTTC.

In its sample, this clone was seen once. The chain joins TRBV7-2 to TRBJ2-3; 9 nucleotides match TRBD2. The CDR3 length is 15 residues. CDR1 SGHTA and CDR2 FQGNSA come from the germline V gene. V lost 3 bases, J lost 2 bases, and 3 bases stayed unmatched. CDR3 sequence reads: CASSLASGNTDTQYF. DNA for the CDR3: TGTGCCAGCAGCTTGGCTAGCGGGAACACAGATACGCAGTATTTT.

This chain joins TRBV27 and TRBJ1-1; the D gene is possibly TRBD1 (6 bases). Trimming left V 6 bases short and J 4 bases short, with 18 bases between. The V gene's germline CDR1 is MNHEY and CDR2 SMNVEV (reference sequence). CDR3 length: 15 residues. The CDR3 loop reads CASRSTGFHSTEAFF. The CDR3 bases are TGTGCCAGCAGGTCAACAGGGTTTCATAGCACTGAAGCTTTCTTT.

This sequence joins TRBV6-1 and TRBJ2-2, with D unclear. Germline-derived CDR1 and CDR2 are MNHNS and SASEGT. Trimming cost V 6 bases and J 1 base, with 9 bases left between them. This CDR3 is 14 amino acids long. CDR3 sequence reads: CASSFQVNTGELFF. CDR3 DNA sequence: TGTGCCAGCAGCTTCCAGGTGAACACCGGGGAGCTGTTTTTT.

V gene TRBV6-4 combines with J gene TRBJ2-3, with 9 bases aligning to TRBD2. V trimming: 6 bases; J trimming: 4 bases; junction bases outside the gene matches: 8. Germline V gene data show CDR1 as MRHNA and CDR2 as SNTAGT. The CDR3 loop spans 15 amino acids. The CDR3 sequence is CASRREAGGSDTQYF. Written as DNA, the CDR3 is TGTGCCAGCAGACGAGAGGCGGGAGGGTCAGATACGCAGTATTTT.

The genes are TRBV30 and TRBJ1-2, with a tentative D call TRBD1 (5 bases). Trimming pared 1 base from V and 2 bases from J, leaving 5 bases between. Germline V gene data show CDR1 as GTSNPN and CDR2 as SVGIG (reference sequence). CDR3 length: 12 amino acids. In DNA form, the CDR3 reads TGTGCCTGGAGTGGACAGAACTATGGCTACACCTTC. Translation: CAWSGQNYGYTF.

The V and J genes are TRBV12-5 and TRBJ2-1; TRBD2 agrees at 8 bases. The CDR3 runs to 17 residues. Germline-derived CDR1 and CDR2 are LGHNT and FRNRAP. J was trimmed by 1 base and V by 0 bases; bases with no gene match: 5. CDR3 sequence reads: CASGLVLSGSSYNEQFF. The CDR3 DNA follows: TGTGCTAGTGGTTTGGTACTGAGCGGGAGTTCCTACAATGAGCAGTTCTTC.

The V and J genes are TRBV4-1 and TRBJ2-4; possible D gene TRBD2, 5 bases. Germline CDR1 reads MGHRA; CDR2 reads YSYEKL. Trimming left V 1 base short and J 0 bases short, with 10 bases between. The CDR3 extends over 16 amino acids. The CDR3 DNA reads TGCGCCAGCAGCCAAGCGGGGTGGGTAGCCAAAAACATTCAGTACTTC. This codes for CASSQAGWVAKNIQYF.

The chain joins TRBV6-1 to TRBJ2-3; D is unclear. CDR3 size: 14 residues. V dropped 8 bases and J dropped 0 bases, with 12 bases sitting between them. Per germline, CDR1 MNHNS and CDR2 SASEGT. As DNA, the CDR3 is TGTGCCAGCGCCCTGGGGTCTAGCACAGATACGCAGTATTTT. Its translation: CASALGSSTDTQYF.